Ten or more counts support the clone carrying this TCR beta chain. This sample is drawn from a study of CD8 T cells in ankylosing spondylitis. CDR3 length: 17 amino acids. With 2 bases removed from V and 2 bases from J, the gap between germline ends came to 17 bases. Germline V gene data show CDR1 as SGDLS and CDR2 as YYNGEE. Each CDR3 protein is one row after TCRdb ran MiXCR on the 5' RACE reads. The table includes 35,000 to 50,000 distinct CDR3 sequences, less than 4% detected once. The chain is built from TRBV9 and TRBJ1-3; no firm D call. Source material: blood, either unsorted or a sorted T cell fraction (not recorded which). The sequence was obtained from a male donor with ankylosing spondylitis or in good health (not recorded which). This CDR3 reads CASSVFIYPDAGNTIYF. The DNA for the CDR3 is TGTGCCAGCAGCGTTTTCATATACCCGGATGCTGGAAACACCATATATTTT.